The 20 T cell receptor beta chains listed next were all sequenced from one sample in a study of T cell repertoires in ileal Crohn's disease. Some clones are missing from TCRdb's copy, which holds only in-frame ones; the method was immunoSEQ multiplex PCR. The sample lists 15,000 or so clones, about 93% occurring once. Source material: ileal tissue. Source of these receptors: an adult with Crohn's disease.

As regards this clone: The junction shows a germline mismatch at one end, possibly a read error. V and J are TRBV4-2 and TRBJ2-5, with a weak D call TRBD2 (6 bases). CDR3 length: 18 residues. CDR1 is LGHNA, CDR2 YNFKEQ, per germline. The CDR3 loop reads CASGQDLWGTTSQETQYF. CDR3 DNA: TGTGCCAGCGGCCAAGATTTGTGGGGCACGACTAGTCAAGAGACCCAGTACTTC.

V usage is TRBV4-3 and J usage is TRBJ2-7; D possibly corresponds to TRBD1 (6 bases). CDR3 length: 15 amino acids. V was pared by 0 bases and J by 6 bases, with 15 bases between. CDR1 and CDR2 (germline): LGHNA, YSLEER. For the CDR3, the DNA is TGCGCCAGCAGCCAAGATGCACAGGGTGGTCGCGAGCAGTACTTC. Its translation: CASSQDAQGGREQYF.

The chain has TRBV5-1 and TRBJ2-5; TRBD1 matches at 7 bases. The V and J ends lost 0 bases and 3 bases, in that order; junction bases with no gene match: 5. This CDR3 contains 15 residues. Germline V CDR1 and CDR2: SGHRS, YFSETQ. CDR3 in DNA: TGCGCCAGCAGCTTGGAGGGGGCGCGCAAAGAGACCCAGTACTTC. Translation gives CASSLEGARKETQYF.

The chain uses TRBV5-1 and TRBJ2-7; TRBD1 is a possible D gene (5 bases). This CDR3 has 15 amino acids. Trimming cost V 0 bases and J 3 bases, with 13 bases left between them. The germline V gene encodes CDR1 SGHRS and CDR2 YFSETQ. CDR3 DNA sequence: TGCGCCAGCAGCTTGGCAGGGCCGGTAGGCTACGAGCAGTACTTC. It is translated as CASSLAGPVGYEQYF.

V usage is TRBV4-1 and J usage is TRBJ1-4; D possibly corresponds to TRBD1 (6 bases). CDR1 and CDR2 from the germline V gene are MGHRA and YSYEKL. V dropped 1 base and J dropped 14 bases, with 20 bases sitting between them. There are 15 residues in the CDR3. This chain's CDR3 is CASSQATGGGEILFF. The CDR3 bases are TGCGCCAGCAGCCAAGCTACGGGGGGCGGCGAAATTCTGTTTTTT.

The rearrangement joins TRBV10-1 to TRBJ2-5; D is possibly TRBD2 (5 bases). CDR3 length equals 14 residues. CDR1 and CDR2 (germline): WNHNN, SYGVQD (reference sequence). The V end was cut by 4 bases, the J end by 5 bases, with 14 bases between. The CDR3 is CASSGQMDSETQYF. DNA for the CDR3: TGCGCCAGCAGTGGCCAGATGGACTCGGAGACCCAGTACTTC.

The CDR3 protein is CASSYSGGGSYEQYF. The CDR3 DNA follows: TGTGCCAGCAGTTACTCGGGGGGAGGGTCCTACGAGCAGTACTTC. This chain uses TRBV6-5 with TRBJ2-7; 7 nucleotides agree with TRBD2. The CDR3 runs to 15 residues. V lost 0 bases, J lost 1 base, and 3 bases stayed unmatched. CDR1 is MNHEY, CDR2 SVGAGI, per germline.

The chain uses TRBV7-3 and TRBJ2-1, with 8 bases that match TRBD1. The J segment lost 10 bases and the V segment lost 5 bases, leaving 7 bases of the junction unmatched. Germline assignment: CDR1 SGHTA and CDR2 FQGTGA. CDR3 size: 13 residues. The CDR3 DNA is TGTGCCAGCAGCGCGGACAGGGTTGGGGAGCAGTTCTTC. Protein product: CASSADRVGEQFF.

CDR3 nucleotide sequence: TGTGCCAGCAGCGTAGACGGTAGATCAGATACGCAGTATTTT. Protein: CASSVDGRSDTQYF. This sequence joins TRBV9 and TRBJ2-3; D call uncertain. Trimming stripped 0 bases from V and 4 bases from J, with 9 bases between. Germline assignment: CDR1 SGDLS and CDR2 YYNGEE. CDR3 length equals 14 residues.

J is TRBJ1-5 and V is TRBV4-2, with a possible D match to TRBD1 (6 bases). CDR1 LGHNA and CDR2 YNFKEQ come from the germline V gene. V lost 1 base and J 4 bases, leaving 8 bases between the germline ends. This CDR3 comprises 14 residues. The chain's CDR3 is CASSQVQGNQPQHF. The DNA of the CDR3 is TGTGCCAGCAGCCAAGTACAGGGTAATCAGCCCCAGCATTTT.

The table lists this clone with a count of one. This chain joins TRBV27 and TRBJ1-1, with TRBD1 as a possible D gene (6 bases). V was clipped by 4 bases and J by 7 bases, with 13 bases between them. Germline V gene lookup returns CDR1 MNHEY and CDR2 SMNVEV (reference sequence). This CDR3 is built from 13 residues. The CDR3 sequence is CASSSRGGLEAFF. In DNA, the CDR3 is TGTGCCAGCAGTTCCCGCGGGGGCCTTGAAGCTTTCTTT.

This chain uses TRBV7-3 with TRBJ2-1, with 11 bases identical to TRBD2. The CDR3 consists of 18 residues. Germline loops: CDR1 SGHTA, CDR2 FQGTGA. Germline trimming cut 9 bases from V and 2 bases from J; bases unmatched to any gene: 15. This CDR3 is CAREPQGASGGPYNEQFF. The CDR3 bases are TGTGCCAGAGAACCCCAAGGGGCTAGCGGGGGGCCCTACAATGAGCAGTTCTTC.

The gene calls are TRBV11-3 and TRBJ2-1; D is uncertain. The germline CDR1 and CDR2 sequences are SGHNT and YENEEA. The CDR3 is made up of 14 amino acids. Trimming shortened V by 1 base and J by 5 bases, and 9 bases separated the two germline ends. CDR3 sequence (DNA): TGTGCCAGCAGCTTAGGTGAGGCCGACAATGAGCAGTTCTTC. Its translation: CASSLGEADNEQFF.

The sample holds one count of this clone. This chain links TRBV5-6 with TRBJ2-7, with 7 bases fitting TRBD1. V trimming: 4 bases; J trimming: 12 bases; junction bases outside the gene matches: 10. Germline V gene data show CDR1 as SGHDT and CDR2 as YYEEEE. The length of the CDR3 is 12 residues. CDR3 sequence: CASSLGQREGYF. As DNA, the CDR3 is TGTGCCAGCAGCCTGGGACAGAGAGAAGGGTACTTC. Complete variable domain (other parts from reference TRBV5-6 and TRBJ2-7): DAGVTQSPTHLIKTRGQQVTLRCSPKSGHDTVSWYQQALGQGPQFIFQYYEEEERQRGNFPDRFSGHQFPNYSSELNVNALLLGDSALYLCASSLGQREGYFGPGTRLTVT.

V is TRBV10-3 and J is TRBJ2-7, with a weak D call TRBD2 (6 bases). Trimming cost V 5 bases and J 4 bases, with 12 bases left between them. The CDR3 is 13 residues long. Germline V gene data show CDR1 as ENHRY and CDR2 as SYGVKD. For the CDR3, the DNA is TGTGCCATCAGTCGGGGGAGCGTGTACGAGCAGTACTTC. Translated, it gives CAISRGSVYEQYF.

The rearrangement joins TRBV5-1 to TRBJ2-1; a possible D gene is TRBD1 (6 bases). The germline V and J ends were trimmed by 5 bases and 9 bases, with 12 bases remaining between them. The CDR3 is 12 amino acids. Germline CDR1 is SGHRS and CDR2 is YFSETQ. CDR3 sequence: CASSHRVSEQFF. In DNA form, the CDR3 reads TGCGCCAGCAGTCACAGGGTATCTGAGCAGTTCTTC. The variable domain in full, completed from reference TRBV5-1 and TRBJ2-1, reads KAGVTQTPRYLIKTRGQQVTLSCSPISGHRSVSWYQQTPGQGLQFLFEYFSETQRNKGNFPGRFSGRQFSNSRSEMNVSTLELGDSALYLCASSHRVSEQFFGPGTRLTVL.

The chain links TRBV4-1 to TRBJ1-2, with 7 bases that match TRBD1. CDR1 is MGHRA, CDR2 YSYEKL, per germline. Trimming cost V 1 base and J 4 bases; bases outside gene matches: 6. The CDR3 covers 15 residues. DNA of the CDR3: TGCGCCAGCAGCCAAGTAAGGTACAGGGGCTATGGCTACACCTTC. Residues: CASSQVRYRGYGYTF.

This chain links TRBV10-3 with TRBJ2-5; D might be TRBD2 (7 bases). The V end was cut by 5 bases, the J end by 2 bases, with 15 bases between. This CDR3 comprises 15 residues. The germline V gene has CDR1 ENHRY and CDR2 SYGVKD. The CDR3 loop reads CAISQVGRGQETQYF. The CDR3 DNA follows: TGTGCCATCAGTCAAGTGGGGAGGGGGCAAGAGACCCAGTACTTC.

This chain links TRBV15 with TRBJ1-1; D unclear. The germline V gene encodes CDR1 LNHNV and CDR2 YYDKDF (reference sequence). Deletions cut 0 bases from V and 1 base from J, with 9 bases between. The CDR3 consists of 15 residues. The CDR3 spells CATSRDGRWNTEAFF. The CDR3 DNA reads TGTGCCACCAGCAGAGATGGCCGATGGAACACTGAAGCTTTCTTT.

The CDR3 bases are TGTGCCAGCAGCCCCACAGGGAACTACGAGCAGTACTTC. Its translation is CASSPTGNYEQYF. The V call is TRBV7-9, the J call TRBJ2-7; D is possibly TRBD1 (6 bases). Trimming took 5 bases from V and 3 from J, leaving 11 bases between them. This CDR3 is 13 amino acids long. Germline values: CDR1 SEHNR, CDR2 FQNEAQ (reference sequence).